Each of the 22 T cell receptor beta chains below was sequenced from the same sample in a study of technical replicates of blood from several donors. Assay used: immunoSEQ multiplex PCR; TCRdb lists only in-frame clones, some missing. The table lists tens of thousands of clones, 86% of them singletons, with 5.1% in the top ten. The sample consisted of PBMCs. The receptors stem from a human donor in good health. Some clones in this sample may be carry-over from other donors' samples.

The V and J genes are TRBV5-6 and TRBJ2-5, with 13 bases fitting TRBD2. Germline CDR1 and CDR2: SGHDT and YYEEEE. V shed 4 bases, J shed 5 bases, and the junction held 11 bases outside the gene matches. This CDR3 spans 17 amino acids. CDR3 sequence reads: CASSTGLAGTRGETQYF. CDR3 DNA: TGTGCCAGCAGCACGGGACTAGCGGGGACCCGGGGGGAGACCCAGTACTTC.

This clone was counted a single time. This chain links TRBV6-1 with TRBJ1-6; TRBD1 agrees at 7 bases. The CDR3 has 13 amino acids. The trim removed 5 bases at V and 7 bases at J, leaving 2 bases unmatched. The V gene's germline CDR1 is MNHNS and CDR2 SASEGT. The DNA for the CDR3 is TGTGCCAGCAGTTTACAGGGGAATTCACCCCTCCACTTT. The encoded protein is CASSLQGNSPLHF.

This chain joins TRBV5-4 and TRBJ2-7; D is possibly TRBD1 (5 bases). CDR1 is SGHNT and CDR2 is YYREEE in the germline V gene (reference sequence). V lost 2 bases and J lost 1, with 13 bases in between. This CDR3 is 15 amino acids long. The CDR3 DNA is TGTGCCAGCAGCTTACAAGGGGCCCTTTCCTACGAGCAGTACTTC. This encodes CASSLQGALSYEQYF.

This chain uses TRBV15 with TRBJ2-7; TRBD2 aligns across 7 bases. Losses at the gene ends were 6 bases for V and 2 bases for J; bases not matched to a gene: 10. The CDR3 sequence is 15 residues long. Germline V gives CDR1 LNHNV, CDR2 YYDKDF (reference sequence). This CDR3 reads CATSSSRGVPYEQYF. The CDR3 DNA is TGTGCCACCAGTAGTTCCCGGGGGGTACCCTACGAGCAGTACTTC.

The chain links TRBV4-1 to TRBJ2-7, with 9 nucleotides matching TRBD1. Germline CDR1 and CDR2: MGHRA and YSYEKL. The CDR3 is 15 amino acids. With V trimmed by 4 bases and J by 5 bases, 9 bases remained unmatched. CDR3 bases: TGCGCCAGCAGCCTCTTTTCGGACAGGGGTAACGAGCAGTACTTC. Its translation: CASSLFSDRGNEQYF.

The chain joins TRBV6-4 to TRBJ2-3; D is undetermined. V shed 2 bases and J shed 2 bases, with 14 bases lying between them. This CDR3 is built from 16 residues. Germline V gene lookup returns CDR1 MRHNA and CDR2 SNTAGT. The DNA of the CDR3 is TGTGCCAGCAGTGACCGTCCAGGAAAATCCACAGATACGCAGTATTTT. Its translation is CASSDRPGKSTDTQYF.

This clone was observed once. The V gene is TRBV20-1, the J gene TRBJ2-1; no definite D call. This CDR3 is built from 10 residues. Germline V gene sequence: CDR1 DFQATT, CDR2 SNEGSKA (reference sequence). CDR3 amino acids: CSAPINEQFF. The CDR3, as DNA: TGCAGCGCCCCTATTAATGAGCAGTTCTTC.

The V and J genes are TRBV27 and TRBJ2-7, with D hard to call. Per germline, CDR1 MNHEY and CDR2 SMNVEV (reference sequence). The germline V and J ends were trimmed by 4 bases and 7 bases, with 14 bases remaining between them. The CDR3 extends over 13 amino acids. The CDR3 coding sequence is TGTGCCAGCAGTTATGGGCCCTCTGTAGAGCAGTACTTC. Translated: CASSYGPSVEQYF.

J is TRBJ2-3 and V is TRBV4-3; 7 bases are a match to TRBD2. This CDR3 is 15 amino acids long. Trimming took 0 bases from V and 4 from J; bases not matched to a gene: 4. From germline, CDR1 is LGHNA and CDR2 YSLEER. The CDR3 loop reads CASSQEYGGSDTQYF. Here the CDR3 DNA reads TGCGCCAGCAGCCAAGAGTACGGGGGGTCAGATACGCAGTATTTT.

The genes are TRBV5-4 and TRBJ2-4, with 16 bases aligning to TRBD2. The CDR3 is 17 amino acids. The J segment lost 8 bases and the V segment lost 2 bases, leaving 7 bases of the junction unmatched. From germline, CDR1 is SGHNT and CDR2 YYREEE (reference sequence). CDR3: CASSFGTSGGGSHIQYF. In DNA, the CDR3 is TGTGCCAGCAGCTTTGGGACTAGCGGGGGGGGAAGTCACATTCAGTACTTC.

V usage is TRBV4-3 and J usage is TRBJ1-1; 10 bases are a match to TRBD1. Trimming took 0 bases from V and 13 from J; bases not matched to a gene: 8. Germline V gene lookup returns CDR1 LGHNA and CDR2 YSLEER. This CDR3 region has 14 residues. The CDR3 is CASSQDRTGGSGFF. CDR3 DNA: TGCGCCAGCAGCCAAGACCGGACAGGGGGAAGTGGTTTCTTT.

The chain has TRBV29-1 and TRBJ2-1, with a weak D call TRBD2 (5 bases). CDR3 length: 15 residues. CDR1 is SQVTM and CDR2 is ANQGSEA in the germline V gene. The germline V and J ends were trimmed by 2 bases and 0 bases, with 11 bases remaining between them. The CDR3 coding sequence is TGCAGCGTTGAAAGCAGCGGCAGCTCCTACAATGAGCAGTTCTTC. Its translation: CSVESSGSSYNEQFF.

The chain uses TRBV7-9 and TRBJ1-1; D ambiguous. Trimming shortened V by 5 bases and J by 11 bases, and 15 bases separated the two germline ends. CDR1 SEHNR and CDR2 FQNEAQ come from the germline V gene (reference sequence). This CDR3 spans 12 amino acids. The CDR3 is CASSPGLEVAFF. In nucleotides, the CDR3 is TGTGCCAGCAGCCCGGGCCTGGAGGTGGCTTTCTTT.

The chain recombines TRBV30 with TRBJ2-1, with D perhaps matching TRBD2 (5 bases). The CDR3 sequence is 11 residues long. V was trimmed by 1 base and J by 7 bases, leaving 5 bases between them. In germline, CDR1 is GTSNPN, CDR2 SVGIG (reference sequence). The CDR3 is CAWSGRNEQFF. CDR3 nucleotides: TGTGCCTGGAGTGGGAGGAATGAGCAGTTCTTC.

This sequence joins TRBV29-1 and TRBJ2-1; D might be TRBD2 (5 bases). This CDR3 has 12 amino acids. The V gene lost 4 bases and the J gene lost 10 bases, with 14 bases spanning the gap. Per the germline V gene, CDR1 is SQVTM and CDR2 is ANQGSEA. The CDR3 DNA reads TGCAGCGTTGCCCTAGCCTCGAGGGAGCAGTTCTTC. It codes for CSVALASREQFF.

The chain has TRBV5-1 and TRBJ1-2; TRBD1 matches 9 bases. In germline, CDR1 is SGHRS, CDR2 YFSETQ. The CDR3 loop spans 15 amino acids. After removal of 0 bases from V and 4 bases from J, the junction contained 4 bases not matched to a gene. CDR3 DNA: TGCGCCAGCAGCTTGGGGGGACAGGGACGCTATGGCTACACCTTC. It yields the protein CASSLGGQGRYGYTF.

The V and J genes are TRBV19 and TRBJ1-6, with 7 nucleotides matching TRBD1. This CDR3 contains 14 residues. V shed 5 bases and J 4 bases; nucleotides not matched to a gene: 2. Germline CDR1 LNHDA, CDR2 SQIVND (reference sequence). The CDR3 DNA follows: TGTGCCAGTAGTGGACAGGCTTATAATTCACCCCTCCACTTT. This encodes CASSGQAYNSPLHF. The full variable domain, with the rest looked up from reference TRBV19 and TRBJ1-6, is DGGITQSPKYLFRKEGQNVTLSCEQNLNHDAMYWYRQDPGQGLRLIYYSQIVNDFQKGDIAEGYSVSREKKESFPLTVTSAQKNPTAFYLCASSGQAYNSPLHFGNGTRLTVT.

The chain employs TRBV28 and TRBJ2-3, with D possibly TRBD2 on 7 matching bases. Trimming removed 4 bases at V and 4 bases at J, with 12 bases between. The CDR3 spans 14 residues. CDR1 is MDHEN and CDR2 is SYDVKM in the germline V gene. For the CDR3, the DNA is TGTGCCAGCAGTTCACTAGGGGGGGCAGATACGCAGTATTTT. Translation gives CASSSLGGADTQYF.

V is TRBV6-6 and J is TRBJ2-6; D is perhaps TRBD1 (6 bases). The length of the CDR3 is 16 residues. V was trimmed by 2 bases and J by 4 bases, leaving 12 bases between them. The germline CDR1 and CDR2 sequences are MNHNY and SVGAGI (reference sequence). The chain's CDR3 is CASSYGGADGANVLTF. The CDR3 DNA follows: TGTGCCAGCAGTTACGGGGGCGCTGACGGGGCCAACGTCCTGACTTTC.

The chain employs TRBV4-1 and TRBJ1-1; no clear D gene. Per germline, CDR1 MGHRA and CDR2 YSYEKL. The CDR3 contains 15 residues. Trimming removed 0 bases at V and 1 base at J, with 9 bases between. DNA of the CDR3: TGCGCCAGCAGCCAAGACGTCTTCGGGAACACTGAAGCTTTCTTT. It encodes CASSQDVFGNTEAFF.

The chain is built from TRBV27 and TRBJ2-1; unclear D gene. The CDR3 is 15 amino acids. Germline V gene data show CDR1 as MNHEY and CDR2 as SMNVEV (reference sequence). The V end was cut by 4 bases, the J end by 5 bases, with 15 bases between. The CDR3: CASSSVVNPDNEQFF. The CDR3 DNA sequence: TGTGCCAGCAGTTCGGTCGTCAACCCGGACAATGAGCAGTTCTTC.

The rearrangement links TRBV7-3 to TRBJ1-1; D unresolved. This CDR3 is built from 15 residues. CDR1 and CDR2 from the germline V gene are SGHTA and FQGTGA. V lost 5 bases to trimming and J lost 4 bases, with 17 bases between them. The CDR3 reads CASSPGEIQVTEAFF. In DNA, the CDR3 is TGTGCCAGCAGCCCCGGGGAGATCCAGGTCACTGAAGCTTTCTTT.